This entry is about one T cell receptor beta chain. Antigen: not known. The entry originates in a study of cytomegalovirus exposure and HLA in healthy donors. Study-wide findings and caveats: With further analysis later on, most CMV-associated TCR beta chains appeared HLA-restricted.

J was trimmed by 4 bases and V by 5 bases; bases with no gene match: 11. The germline V gene encodes CDR1 LGHNT and CDR2 FRNRAP. CDR3 length: 16 residues. PCR primers comprised 60 Vbeta and 13 Jbeta primers. The repertoire was sequenced with immunoSEQ multiplex PCR; TCRdb's copy has only in-frame clones and lacks some. The sample lists about 160,000 clones, around nine tenths seen once, with just under 2% in the top ten. The sequence derives from a woman aged 18-35 years in good health and CMV-seronegative. The source material was PBMCs. J is TRBJ2-1 and V is TRBV12-5; 7 bases agree with TRBD2. CDR3 sequence reads: CASGNNRTSKYNEQFF. The CDR3 region has the DNA TGTGCTAGTGGTAACAACCGGACTAGTAAGTACAATGAGCAGTTCTTC.